What follows are 21 T cell receptor beta chains derived from one specimen sequenced in a study of regulatory and conventional T cells in RAG deficiency. Method: immunoSEQ multiplex PCR; TCRdb's copy keeps in-frame clones and lacks some. The sample has approximately 30,000 clones, approximately 96% seen once. The sorted conventional CD4+ T cells were CD25-low and CD127-high, with genomic DNA sequenced. These data were also reused for a study on regulatory T cells. Per that paper: The PCR used 52 TRBV and 13 TRBJ primers.

The source material was CD25- CD4+ T cells sorted from blood. The receptors were gathered from a human donor in good health.

The chain uses TRBV6-5 and TRBJ2-6, with D tentatively TRBD2 (5 bases). The CDR3 spans 14 residues. Trimming shortened V by 5 bases and J by 1 base, and 6 bases separated the two germline ends. Germline values: CDR1 MNHEY, CDR2 SVGAGI. CDR3: CASSTGSGANVLTF. In DNA form, the CDR3 reads TGTGCCAGCAGTACGGGATCTGGGGCCAACGTCCTGACTTTC.

This clone came up once. The chain couples TRBV7-2 to TRBJ2-3, with 9 bases that match TRBD2. This CDR3 has 16 residues. The ends lost 5 bases at V and 6 bases at J; junction bases unmatched: 12. CDR1 and CDR2 (germline): SGHTA, FQGNSA. The CDR3 loop reads CASSARRAGGSDTQYF. The CDR3 DNA follows: TGTGCCAGCAGCGCGCGGCGCGCGGGGGGGTCCGATACGCAGTATTTT.

This clone was seen once. This sequence joins TRBV10-3 and TRBJ2-1; D unresolved. The CDR3 spans 14 residues. Trimming pared 3 bases from V and 8 bases from J, leaving 14 bases between. CDR1 and CDR2 (germline): ENHRY, SYGVKD. The DNA of the CDR3 is TGTGCCATCAGTGACCAGAGCCCGGGTGATGAGCAGTTCTTC. Amino acids: CAISDQSPGDEQFF.

This chain links TRBV12-2 with TRBJ2-5; the table's D gene call, TRBD1, was not cross checked with the DNA. TRBV12-2 is deemed a pseudogene. The CDR3 sequence is 19 residues long. CDR3 sequence (DNA): TGTGCAAGTCGCCCGCCAGGGGCCCGCAGGGGGAATGGCCAAGAGACCCAGTACTTC. This encodes CASRPPGARRGNGQETQYF.

Note on this clone: One end of the junction fails to match germline, which may point to a read error. The chain carries TRBV9 and TRBJ1-2; 7 nucleotides agree with TRBD1. CDR1 and CDR2 from the germline V gene are SGDLS and YYNGEE. CDR3 length: 15 amino acids. The CDR3 DNA reads TGTGCCAGCAGCGTAGCTACAGGGGAAGGCTATGGCTACGCCTTC. Its translation: CASSVATGEGYGYAF.

J is TRBJ2-5 and V is TRBV13; D is uncertain. Germline CDR1 is PRHDT and CDR2 is FYEKMQ (reference sequence). The CDR3 sequence is 14 residues long. The V end lost 5 bases, the J end lost 1 base, and 11 bases lay between the germline ends. The chain's CDR3 is CASSPSRVQETQYF. DNA of the CDR3: TGTGCCAGCAGCCCTTCCCGGGTCCAAGAGACCCAGTACTTC. The full variable domain, in which reference TRBV13 and TRBJ2-5 provide the parts outside the CDR3, is AAGVIQSPRHLIKEKRETATLKCYPIPRHDTVYWYQQGPGQDPQFLISFYEKMQSDKGSIPDRFSAQQFSDYHSELNMSSLELGDSALYFCASSPSRVQETQYFGPGTRLLVL.

This chain uses TRBV5-1 with TRBJ2-2; no definite D call. V was clipped by 0 bases and J by 2 bases, with 11 bases between them. The CDR3 is 16 amino acids. Germline V lookup: CDR1 SGHRS, CDR2 YFSETQ. For the CDR3, the DNA is TGCGCCAGCAGCTTGGATGCGGCTATAAACACCGGGGAGCTGTTTTTT. The encoded protein is CASSLDAAINTGELFF.

This clone was seen just once. In nucleotides, the CDR3 is TGTGCCAGCAGCCGGCTGGGGGGGGATGGCAATCAGCCCCAGCATTTT. Translated: CASSRLGGDGNQPQHF. The chain has TRBV5-6 and TRBJ1-5, with TRBD1 as a possible D gene (5 bases). Trimming shortened V by 4 bases and J by 2 bases, and 16 bases separated the two germline ends. From germline, CDR1 is SGHDT and CDR2 YYEEEE. CDR3 size: 16 residues.

The genes are TRBV6-1 and TRBJ1-4, with a weak D call TRBD1 (6 bases). Germline lookup yields CDR1 MNHNS and CDR2 SASEGT. This CDR3 has 15 residues. Between the trimmed V and J ends, which lost 7 bases and 7 bases, there was a span of 19 bases. Here the CDR3 DNA reads TGTGCCAGCAAAAAATCGGGGACAATCGGTGAAAAACTGTTTTTT. Translation: CASKKSGTIGEKLFF.

The J gene is TRBJ2-3, the V gene TRBV7-3; D is undetermined. Germline V gene data show CDR1 as SGHTA and CDR2 as FQGTGA. Trimming pared 5 bases from V and 0 bases from J, leaving 15 bases between. This CDR3 is 16 amino acids long. In nucleotides, the CDR3 is TGTGCCAGCAGCGAACAACCCGCTTCTAGCACAGATACGCAGTATTTT. Protein: CASSEQPASSTDTQYF.

The rearrangement links TRBV7-2 to TRBJ2-7; TRBD1 matches 9 bases. The CDR3 runs to 14 residues. J gave up 3 bases and V 5 bases, and 5 bases lay outside the gene matches. Per germline, CDR1 SGHTA and CDR2 FQGNSA. CDR3 protein: CASSTDRGRYEQYF. The CDR3 DNA sequence: TGTGCCAGCAGCACGGACAGGGGCCGCTACGAGCAGTACTTC. Supplemented by reference TRBV7-2 and TRBJ2-7, the full variable domain reads GAGVSQSPSNKVTEKGKDVELRCDPISGHTALYWYRQSLGQGLEFLIYFQGNSAPDKSGLPSDRFSAERTGGSVSTLTIQRTQQEDSAVYLCASSTDRGRYEQYFGPGTRLTVT.

The chain joins TRBV29-1 to TRBJ1-1; TRBD1 aligns across 9 bases. The CDR3 length is 14 residues. Germline V gives CDR1 SQVTM, CDR2 ANQGSEA. The trim removed 6 bases at V and 5 bases at J, leaving 10 bases unmatched. CDR3 sequence: CSVSDRGRRTEAFF. The CDR3 DNA sequence: TGCAGCGTGTCCGACAGGGGGAGGAGGACTGAAGCTTTCTTT.

The chain uses TRBV5-1 and TRBJ2-1; 7 bases map to TRBD2. Germline V CDR1 and CDR2: SGHRS, YFSETQ. The V gene end was trimmed by 3 bases and the J gene end by 3 bases; junction bases not matched to a gene: 6. The CDR3 is made up of 15 amino acids. The CDR3 DNA reads TGCGCCAGCAGCTACCGGGGGGAACGCTACAATGAGCAGTTCTTC. It yields the protein CASSYRGERYNEQFF.

This CDR3 is CASSRGTVGNTIYF. The CDR3 bases are TGTGCCAGCAGCCGCGGGACAGTTGGAAACACCATATATTTT. V and J are TRBV6-6 and TRBJ1-3, with 7 bases lining up with TRBD1. This CDR3 comprises 14 residues. Trimming took 6 bases from V and 3 from J; bases not matched to a gene: 5. CDR1 MNHNY and CDR2 SVGAGI come from the germline V gene (reference sequence).

This sequence joins TRBV10-3 and TRBJ2-1; 11 nucleotides line up with TRBD2. The CDR3 spans 18 residues. Germline V gives CDR1 ENHRY, CDR2 SYGVKD. V gave up 4 bases and J gave up 0 bases; unmatched junction bases: 8. CDR3 coding DNA: TGTGCCATCAGTGGGTCGGTAGCGGGAGGGGACTCCTACAATGAGCAGTTCTTC. It translates to CAISGSVAGGDSYNEQFF.

The J gene is TRBJ1-1, the V gene TRBV9, with 9 bases identical to TRBD1. Germline V lookup: CDR1 SGDLS, CDR2 YYNGEE. This CDR3 region has 14 residues. V shed 3 bases and J 4 bases; nucleotides not matched to a gene: 4. In nucleotides, the CDR3 is TGTGCCAGCAGCGCCCGGGACAGGGCCACTGAAGCTTTCTTT. Translation: CASSARDRATEAFF.

This clone was detected once. The chain uses TRBV15 and TRBJ1-5, with D possibly matching TRBD1 (5 bases). The ends were cut back, 9 bases at V and 3 bases at J, with 18 bases in the middle. Looked up from germline, CDR1 is LNHNV and CDR2 is YYDKDF (reference sequence). The CDR3 spans 15 residues. The CDR3 nucleotides read TGTGCCACGCGTTCCGGGGGGTTGTACAATCAGCCCCAGCATTTT. Translation gives CATRSGGLYNQPQHF. The full variable domain, rest sourced from reference TRBV15 and TRBJ1-5, is DAMVIQNPRYQVTQFGKPVTLSCSQTLNHNVMYWYQQKSSQAPKLLFHYYDKDFNNEADTPDNFQSRRPNTSFCFLDIRSPGLGDTAMYLCATRSGGLYNQPQHFGDGTRLSIL.

Only one count was recorded for this clone. The rearrangement joins TRBV5-1 to TRBJ2-1, with TRBD2 as a possible D gene (5 bases). Germline V gene data show CDR1 as SGHRS and CDR2 as YFSETQ. The CDR3 runs 15 residues. V lost 0 bases and J lost 3, with 10 bases in between. In DNA, the CDR3 is TGCGCCAGCAGCTTGGGGACGGGATTCTACAATGAGCAGTTCTTC. As protein: CASSLGTGFYNEQFF.

The chain carries TRBV4-3 and TRBJ1-1; D unclear. CDR3 length: 13 amino acids. Germline CDR1 reads LGHNA; CDR2 reads YSLEER. V was clipped by 1 base and J by 12 bases, with 15 bases between them. DNA of the CDR3: TGCGCCAGCAGCCAAGTCGGGGAAATGGTAACTTTCTTT. This gives the protein CASSQVGEMVTFF.

For the CDR3, the DNA is TGTGCCAGCAGCATTTATAACGAGCAGTACTTC. Protein sequence: CASSIYNEQYF. This chain joins TRBV7-9 and TRBJ2-7; the D is unclear. V was trimmed by 5 bases and J by 5 bases, leaving 7 bases between them. This CDR3 spans 11 amino acids. Per germline, CDR1 SEHNR and CDR2 FQNEAQ (reference sequence).

This chain links TRBV2 with TRBJ1-2, with D unclear. This CDR3 contains 12 residues. CDR1 SNHLY and CDR2 FYNNEI come from the germline V gene. V lost 4 bases and J lost 2, with 5 bases in between. In nucleotides, the CDR3 is TGTGCCAGCAGTGTGGGCAACTATGGCTACACCTTC. Encoded protein: CASSVGNYGYTF. Full variable domain (outside the CDR3, taken from reference TRBV2 and TRBJ1-2): EPEVTQTPSHQVTQMGQEVILRCVPISNHLYFYWYRQILGQKVEFLVSFYNNEISEKSEIFDDQFSVERPDGSNFTLKIRSTKLEDSAMYFCASSVGNYGYTFGSGTRLTVV.